A single sample gave rise to the 24 T cell receptor beta chains below, sequenced in a study of blood T cell repertoires in COVID-19. Generated by immunoSEQ multiplex PCR, the TCRdb table keeps only in-frame clones and is missing some. The sample carries around 140,000 clones, around 82% recorded once. The sample taken for sequencing was peripheral blood. These receptors were collected from a human donor in a cohort sampled during active COVID-19.

The gene calls are TRBV7-2 and TRBJ1-2, with a possible D match to TRBD1 (5 bases). Germline V CDR1 and CDR2: SGHTA, FQGNSA. The CDR3 is 16 residues long. Trimming took off 5 bases at V and 4 bases at J, with 20 bases between the two ends. The CDR3 here is CASSPGPGRAGYGYTF. In DNA form, the CDR3 reads TGTGCCAGCAGCCCTGGGCCCGGCAGGGCTGGCTATGGCTACACCTTC.

V gene TRBV11-3 combines with J gene TRBJ2-2, with D possibly being TRBD2 (6 bases). This CDR3 has 16 residues. The germline gives CDR1 SGHNT, CDR2 YENEEA. Trimming stripped 1 base from V and 3 bases from J, with 12 bases between. The CDR3 is CASSLVGGIDTGELFF. The CDR3 nucleotides are TGTGCCAGCAGCTTAGTTGGAGGGATCGACACCGGGGAGCTGTTTTTT. Full variable domain (rest looked up from reference TRBV11-3 and TRBJ2-2): EAGVVQSPRYKIIEKKQPVAFWCNPISGHNTLYWYLQNLGQGPELLIRYENEEAVDDSQLPKDRFSAERLKGVDSTLKIQPAELGDSAVYLCASSLVGGIDTGELFFGEGSRLTVL.

This clone was detected only a few times. The chain couples TRBV6-4 to TRBJ1-2, with 8 bases matching TRBD1. Germline CDR1 MRHNA, CDR2 SNTAGT. The J segment lost 4 bases and the V segment lost 6 bases, leaving 4 bases of the junction unmatched. The CDR3 totals 13 residues. The CDR3, as DNA: TGTGCCAGCAGCGACAGGGGAGGCTATGGCTACACCTTC. This gives the protein CASSDRGGYGYTF.

This clone was found a few times. This rearrangement joins TRBV3-1 (or the pseudogene TRBV3-2) to TRBJ1-3; perhaps TRBD1 as D (6 bases). CDR1 LGHDT and CDR2 YNNKEL come from the germline V gene (reference sequence). The CDR3 is made up of 14 amino acids. V was clipped by 6 bases and J by 2 bases, with 11 bases between them. CDR3 sequence: CASSPTGTGNTIYF. In DNA form, the CDR3 reads TGTGCCAGCAGTCCTACAGGGACTGGAAACACCATATATTTT.

The chain couples TRBV6-5 to TRBJ1-4, with a weak D call TRBD1 (6 bases). This CDR3 region has 15 residues. The ends were cut back, 0 bases at V and 5 bases at J, with 10 bases in the middle. Germline-derived CDR1 and CDR2 are MNHEY and SVGAGI. The DNA of the CDR3 is TGTGCCAGCAGTTACTCGGCAGGGGCGAATGAAAAACTGTTTTTT. Protein sequence: CASSYSAGANEKLFF.

The chain joins TRBV11-3 to TRBJ2-5; D is possibly TRBD1 (6 bases). Germline CDR1 SGHNT, CDR2 YENEEA. V was clipped by 5 bases and J by 4 bases, with 17 bases between them. This CDR3 is 15 amino acids long. In DNA form, the CDR3 reads TGTGCCAGCAGCACCAGCACAGGGTTCCCAGAGACCCAGTACTTC. Translation gives CASSTSTGFPETQYF. Full variable domain (outside the CDR3, taken from reference TRBV11-3 and TRBJ2-5): EAGVVQSPRYKIIEKKQPVAFWCNPISGHNTLYWYLQNLGQGPELLIRYENEEAVDDSQLPKDRFSAERLKGVDSTLKIQPAELGDSAVYLCASSTSTGFPETQYFGPGTRLLVL.

The V and J genes are TRBV7-2 and TRBJ2-7, with 8 bases that match TRBD1. Per the germline V gene, CDR1 is SGHTA and CDR2 is FQGNSA. V was clipped by 0 bases and J by 6 bases; unmatched bases: 4. The CDR3 consists of 14 residues. CDR3 loop: CASSLAGQGGEQYF. DNA of the CDR3: TGTGCCAGCAGCTTAGCTGGACAGGGAGGCGAGCAGTACTTC.

The J gene is TRBJ2-1, the V gene TRBV12-3 or TRBV12-4; D not resolved. Trimming pared 3 bases from V and 8 bases from J, leaving 5 bases between. The CDR3 loop spans 11 amino acids. The CDR3 loop reads CASSFRDEQFF. Written as DNA, the CDR3 is TGTGCCAGCAGTTTTCGGGATGAGCAGTTCTTC.

The chain uses TRBV6-5 and TRBJ1-3; D perhaps matches TRBD1 (5 bases). Germline values: CDR1 MNHEY, CDR2 SVGAGI. This CDR3 comprises 14 residues. V was pared by 6 bases and J by 0 bases, with 9 bases between. CDR3 sequence reads: CASRWTRSGNTIYF. CDR3 DNA: TGTGCCAGCAGATGGACACGCTCTGGAAACACCATATATTTT.

The chain carries TRBV19 and TRBJ2-2, with D possibly matching TRBD2 (7 bases). CDR3 size: 16 residues. V was shortened by 2 bases and J by 3 bases, with 13 bases between the two germline ends. In germline, CDR1 is LNHDA, CDR2 SQIVND (reference sequence). In DNA form, the CDR3 reads TGTGCCAGTAGTATATCCCCGGGGGGCTACACCGGGGAGCTGTTTTTT. This encodes CASSISPGGYTGELFF.

This chain links TRBV5-8 with TRBJ2-7, with a weak D call TRBD2 (6 bases). Trimming removed 2 bases at V and 5 bases at J, with 14 bases between. The CDR3 has 14 amino acids. CDR1 SGHTS and CDR2 YDEGEE come from the germline V gene. CDR3 region: CASSLGGTRDEQYF. The CDR3 region has the DNA TGTGCCAGCAGCTTAGGTGGGACTCGGGACGAGCAGTACTTC.

A few counts support this clone. The CDR3 region has the DNA TGCGCCAGCAGCTCATCTAGCGGGAGAGGAGGGGAGACCCAGTACTTC. This codes for CASSSSSGRGGETQYF. This chain links TRBV5-1 with TRBJ2-5; 10 bases are shared with TRBD2. The CDR3 loop spans 16 amino acids. V trimming: 3 bases; J trimming: 5 bases; junction bases outside the gene matches: 10. Germline CDR1 reads SGHRS; CDR2 reads YFSETQ.

V gene TRBV5-6 combines with J gene TRBJ1-5; possible D gene TRBD1, 5 bases. Between the trimmed V and J ends, which lost 1 base and 1 base, there was a span of 15 bases. The CDR3 covers 17 residues. The germline CDR1 and CDR2 sequences are SGHDT and YYEEEE. CDR3 nucleotides: TGTGCCAGCAGCTTGCGGGGGGTCAGGGTGAGCAATCAGCCCCAGCATTTT. Translated, it gives CASSLRGVRVSNQPQHF.

This clone was picked up one time. The chain employs TRBV13 and TRBJ1-1; no clear D gene. From germline, CDR1 is PRHDT and CDR2 FYEKMQ (reference sequence). V lost 5 bases and J lost 3, with 16 bases in between. The CDR3 spans 15 residues. The CDR3 sequence is CASSPGGWADTEAFF. The DNA for the CDR3 is TGTGCCAGCAGCCCTGGCGGGTGGGCGGACACTGAAGCTTTCTTT.

The chain uses TRBV2 and TRBJ1-1; D remains unclear. CDR1 is SNHLY and CDR2 is FYNNEI in the germline V gene. V was cut by 3 bases and J by 4 bases, with 12 bases left in between. The CDR3 covers 14 residues. The CDR3 sequence is CASSDGEDTTEAFF. CDR3 coding DNA: TGTGCCAGCAGTGACGGGGAAGATACCACTGAAGCTTTCTTT.

The chain is built from TRBV5-1 and TRBJ2-3, with D perhaps TRBD2 (5 bases). The CDR3 covers 16 residues. Per germline, CDR1 SGHRS and CDR2 YFSETQ. V was pared by 4 bases and J by 0 bases, with 15 bases between. CDR3 sequence reads: CASSGSTGYSTDTQYF. In DNA form, the CDR3 reads TGCGCCAGCAGCGGTTCCACGGGGTATAGCACAGATACGCAGTATTTT.

The chain joins TRBV3-1 (or the pseudogene TRBV3-2) to TRBJ1-5; possibly TRBD1 for D (5 bases). The CDR3 loop spans 14 amino acids. Per the germline V gene, CDR1 is LGHDT and CDR2 is YNNKEL (reference sequence). Trimming cost V 6 bases and J 2 bases, with 11 bases left between them. The CDR3 DNA reads TGTGCCAGCAGTCCCAGGGCGCGCAATCAGCCCCAGCATTTT. Translation: CASSPRARNQPQHF.

This sequence joins TRBV10-3 and TRBJ2-5; 11 positions match TRBD2. V lost 6 bases to trimming and J lost 2 bases; unmatched junction nucleotides: 2. CDR3 size: 14 residues. Germline V gene sequence: CDR1 ENHRY, CDR2 SYGVKD. CDR3 residues: CAIRGTSGQETQYF. CDR3 nucleotide sequence: TGTGCCATCAGGGGGACTAGCGGACAAGAGACCCAGTACTTC.

The J gene is TRBJ1-2, the V gene TRBV5-1, with a possible D match to TRBD1 (6 bases). This CDR3 has 14 residues. V was trimmed by 4 bases and J by 2 bases, leaving 12 bases between them. Germline V CDR1 and CDR2: SGHRS, YFSETQ. This CDR3 is CASSTNTGNYGYTF. In DNA form, the CDR3 reads TGCGCCAGCAGCACGAATACAGGGAACTATGGCTACACCTTC.

This clone has just a few counts. The CDR3 sequence: CASRRTVGNTIYF. The CDR3 coding sequence is TGTGCCAGTAGAAGGACAGTTGGAAACACCATATATTTT. The chain joins TRBV19 to TRBJ1-3, with D perhaps TRBD1 (6 bases). This CDR3 is 13 amino acids long. The V end was cut by 6 bases, the J end by 3 bases, with 9 bases between. CDR1 and CDR2 from the germline V gene are LNHDA and SQIVND (reference sequence).

This chain joins TRBV11-3 and TRBJ2-5; D unresolved. The CDR3 is 14 amino acids. Trimming took 1 base from V and 2 from J, leaving 8 bases between them. The V gene's germline CDR1 is SGHNT and CDR2 YENEEA. The CDR3 loop reads CASSLGSTQETQYF. The CDR3 DNA is TGTGCCAGCAGCTTAGGTAGTACTCAAGAGACCCAGTACTTC.

This chain joins TRBV4-3 and TRBJ1-1; D ambiguous. Germline V lookup: CDR1 LGHNA, CDR2 YSLEER. Trimming pared 4 bases from V and 1 base from J, leaving 10 bases between. This CDR3 is built from 14 residues. CDR3 DNA sequence: TGCGCCAGCAGCCTCTCGGACTCGAACACTGAAGCTTTCTTT. It codes for CASSLSDSNTEAFF.

The V gene is TRBV19, the J gene TRBJ2-5; D is possibly TRBD2 (6 bases). This CDR3 is 15 amino acids long. Per the germline V gene, CDR1 is LNHDA and CDR2 is SQIVND (reference sequence). The V gene lost 3 bases and the J gene lost 5 bases, with 16 bases spanning the gap. This CDR3 is CASSIMYSGGETQYF. CDR3 in DNA: TGTGCCAGTAGTATTATGTACTCCGGAGGGGAGACCCAGTACTTC.

The rearrangement joins TRBV6-5 to TRBJ1-2; TRBD1 matches 7 bases. The germline V gene encodes CDR1 MNHEY and CDR2 SVGAGI. The length of the CDR3 is 14 residues. V was clipped by 6 bases and J by 2 bases; unmatched bases: 6. The CDR3 sequence is CASSQDRLNYGYTF. Written as DNA, the CDR3 is TGTGCCAGCAGCCAGGACAGGCTCAACTATGGCTACACCTTC.